The 27 T cell receptor beta chains below were found in one sample sequenced in a study of blood T cell repertoires in COVID-19. The assay was immunoSEQ multiplex PCR, and TCRdb's table has in-frame clones only and misses some. This sample has around 150,000 clones, with around 87% found just once. Sample: PBMCs or T cells enriched from blood (not recorded which). These TCRs come from a woman aged 45-65 years who had recovered from COVID-19.

This clone was seen once. The chain recombines TRBV11-3 with TRBJ2-1, with TRBD2 matching over 9 bases. CDR3 size: 15 residues. Per the germline V gene, CDR1 is SGHNT and CDR2 is YENEEA. The V segment lost 1 base and the J segment 7 bases; nucleotides outside the gene matches: 5. The CDR3 sequence is CASSLVAGVGNEQFF. The CDR3 coding sequence is TGTGCCAGCAGCTTAGTAGCGGGGGTGGGAAATGAGCAGTTCTTC. The full variable domain, in which reference TRBV11-3 and TRBJ2-1 provide the parts outside the CDR3, is EAGVVQSPRYKIIEKKQPVAFWCNPISGHNTLYWYLQNLGQGPELLIRYENEEAVDDSQLPKDRFSAERLKGVDSTLKIQPAELGDSAVYLCASSLVAGVGNEQFFGPGTRLTVL.

The chain couples TRBV6-2 or TRBV6-3 to TRBJ1-2; maybe TRBD1 (6 bases). V lost 4 bases and J lost 8, with 26 bases in between. The germline gives CDR1 MNHEY, CDR2 SVGEGT. The CDR3 has 17 residues. CDR3 in amino acids: CASSSVYSYEQGAGYTF. As DNA, the CDR3 is TGTGCCAGCAGTTCCGTCTACTCCTATGAACAGGGAGCCGGCTACACCTTC.

The chain joins TRBV5-4 to TRBJ1-1, with 7 bases fitting TRBD1. The trim removed 4 bases at V and 5 bases at J, leaving 5 bases unmatched. Germline V gene sequence: CDR1 SGHNT, CDR2 YYREEE (reference sequence). The CDR3 has 13 residues. The chain's CDR3 is CASSTGTATEAFF. The CDR3 DNA sequence: TGTGCCAGCAGCACCGGGACAGCAACTGAAGCTTTCTTT.

V is TRBV11-3 and J is TRBJ1-3; D is possibly TRBD1 (6 bases). The CDR3 loop spans 16 amino acids. Germline V lookup: CDR1 SGHNT, CDR2 YENEEA. V was clipped by 4 bases and J by 3 bases, with 16 bases between them. CDR3 protein: CASSSPHRDIGNTIYF. Here the CDR3 DNA reads TGTGCCAGCAGCTCACCTCACCGGGACATTGGAAACACCATATATTTT.

This CDR3 reads CASSSDKADYGYTF. The CDR3 region has the DNA TGTGCCAGCAGCTCGGACAAAGCTGACTATGGCTACACCTTC. The V gene is TRBV7-2, the J gene TRBJ1-2; a weak D match, TRBD1 (5 bases). V was clipped by 4 bases and J by 3 bases, with 12 bases between them. This CDR3 has 14 residues. Germline assignment: CDR1 SGHTA and CDR2 FQGNSA.

About this clone itself: The same CDR3 can be traced to other DNA sequences in this sample. The genes are TRBV3-1 (or the pseudogene TRBV3-2) and TRBJ2-3; D is unclear. Per germline, CDR1 LGHDT and CDR2 YNNKEL (reference sequence). Trimming removed 6 bases from V and 1 base from J, with 5 bases in between. The CDR3 is made up of 12 amino acids. CDR3 bases: TGTGCCAGCAGACGAGGCACAGATACGCAGTATTTT. Residues: CASRRGTDTQYF.

This rearrangement joins TRBV9 to TRBJ2-2, with 7 bases that match TRBD1. With 4 bases clipped from V and 4 bases from J, the junction kept 4 bases outside the gene matches. Germline V gives CDR1 SGDLS, CDR2 YYNGEE. The CDR3 extends over 14 amino acids. The CDR3 region has the DNA TGTGCCAGCAGCCCGACAGGGAGCACCGGGGAGCTGTTTTTT. Amino acids: CASSPTGSTGELFF. Full variable domain (remainder filled in from reference TRBV9 and TRBJ2-2): DSGVTQTPKHLITATGQRVTLRCSPRSGDLSVYWYQQSLDQGLQFLIQYYNGEERAKGNILERFSAQQFPDLHSELNLSSLELGDSALYFCASSPTGSTGELFFGEGSRLTVL.

This clone has just a few counts. This chain joins TRBV6-5 and TRBJ1-6, with D possibly matching TRBD1 (6 bases). This CDR3 is built from 16 residues. Germline-derived CDR1 and CDR2 are MNHEY and SVGAGI. V was pared by 0 bases and J by 7 bases, with 13 bases between. Here the CDR3 reads CASSYSWGQGNSPLHF. The CDR3 region has the DNA TGTGCCAGCAGTTACTCGTGGGGGCAGGGGAATTCACCCCTCCACTTT.

This clone was detected once. V gene TRBV5-1 combines with J gene TRBJ2-5; 10 positions match TRBD2. The V gene's germline CDR1 is SGHRS and CDR2 YFSETQ. This CDR3 is 17 amino acids long. The junction had 9 bases not matched to a gene; V was cut back by 3 bases and J by 1 base. The CDR3 sequence is CASSWEGASGSQETQYF. Here the CDR3 DNA reads TGCGCCAGCAGCTGGGAGGGTGCTAGCGGGAGCCAAGAGACCCAGTACTTC.

The chain carries TRBV6-5 and TRBJ2-3, with D possibly TRBD2 on 6 matching bases. Germline V lookup: CDR1 MNHEY, CDR2 SVGAGI. The CDR3 covers 12 residues. With 10 bases removed from V and 3 bases from J, the gap between germline ends came to 11 bases. CDR3 sequence: CATVAGTDTQYF. The CDR3 region has the DNA TGTGCCACTGTTGCGGGGACAGATACGCAGTATTTT.

The chain employs TRBV23-1 and TRBJ1-3; D is perhaps TRBD1 (6 bases). TRBV23-1 is an ORF for which the function is uncertain. V lost 0 bases and J 3 bases, leaving 24 bases between the germline ends. The CDR3 loop spans 20 amino acids. The CDR3 DNA reads as TGCGCCAGCAGTCAATCATGGGACATCATCGAAATAAGAGATGGAAACACCATATATTTT. Translated, it gives CASSQSWDIIEIRDGNTIYF.

This rearrangement joins TRBV7-3 to TRBJ1-1, with 7 bases that match TRBD1. Per germline, CDR1 SGHTA and CDR2 FQGTGA. V dropped 4 bases and J dropped 2; count of bases not matched to a gene: 7. The CDR3 consists of 15 residues. In DNA form, the CDR3 reads TGTGCCAGCAGCTCCCCGACAGGGAAAAACACTGAAGCTTTCTTT. This gives the protein CASSSPTGKNTEAFF.

The J gene is TRBJ1-3, the V gene TRBV25-1; maybe TRBD1 (6 bases). The V end was cut by 4 bases, the J end by 2 bases, with 15 bases between. Germline CDR1 MGHDK, CDR2 SYGVNS. The CDR3 contains 16 residues. In DNA form, the CDR3 reads TGTGCCAGCAGTGCCACAGGGATAGGACCTGGAAACACCATATATTTT. Translated: CASSATGIGPGNTIYF.

This clone was seen once. This sequence joins TRBV19 and TRBJ1-5, with D uncertain. The ends were cut back, 5 bases at V and 3 bases at J, with 14 bases in the middle. This CDR3 is built from 15 residues. In germline, CDR1 is LNHDA, CDR2 SQIVND (reference sequence). The CDR3, as DNA: TGTGCCAGTAGTTCGCGTGGAGTCTACAATCAGCCCCAGCATTTT. Its translation: CASSSRGVYNQPQHF.

With regard to this clone: The sample holds other DNA sequences that translate to the same CDR3. The chain joins TRBV14 to TRBJ1-2; TRBD1 matches 10 bases. CDR3 length: 14 amino acids. Germline V CDR1 and CDR2: SGHDN, FVKESK. Germline trimming cut 3 bases from V and 7 bases from J; bases unmatched to any gene: 5. CDR3 amino acids: CASSQGQGFGGYTF. CDR3 coding DNA: TGTGCCAGCAGCCAGGGACAGGGGTTTGGTGGCTACACCTTC.

With regard to this clone: The same CDR3 also results from other DNA sequences found in this sample. The J gene is TRBJ2-5, the V gene TRBV19; D remains ambiguous. Germline V CDR1 and CDR2: LNHDA, SQIVND (reference sequence). The CDR3 is 13 residues long. Trimming shortened V by 1 base and J by 2 bases, and 5 bases separated the two germline ends. The CDR3 sequence is CASSIGVQETQYF. In DNA, the CDR3 is TGTGCCAGTAGTATAGGCGTACAAGAGACCCAGTACTTC.

The V gene is TRBV11-3, the J gene TRBJ2-1; 9 positions agree with TRBD1. The trim removed 0 bases at V and 7 bases at J, leaving 19 bases unmatched. This CDR3 is 20 amino acids long. Looked up from germline, CDR1 is SGHNT and CDR2 is YENEEA. CDR3 in amino acids: CASSLDLGTGYWGGQNEQFF. In DNA, the CDR3 is TGTGCCAGCAGCTTAGATCTAGGGACAGGGTATTGGGGGGGGCAGAATGAGCAGTTCTTC.

The chain carries TRBV12-3 or TRBV12-4 and TRBJ2-7; D perhaps matches TRBD1 (5 bases). Trimming took off 7 bases at V and 4 bases at J, with 14 bases between the two ends. This CDR3 has 13 residues. In DNA, the CDR3 is TGTGCCAGCAAAGCAGGGCCTCGGTACGAGCAGTACTTC. This codes for CASKAGPRYEQYF.

The chain employs TRBV19 and TRBJ1-1; the match to TRBD1 covers 7 bases. With 7 bases clipped from V and 4 bases from J, the junction kept 18 bases outside the gene matches. Germline CDR1 is LNHDA and CDR2 is SQIVND (reference sequence). The CDR3 runs to 17 residues. CDR3 protein: CASIKGYARGQGTEAFF. The CDR3 DNA follows: TGTGCCAGTATAAAAGGTTACGCGAGGGGGCAGGGCACTGAAGCTTTCTTT.

This chain uses TRBV4-1 with TRBJ2-1; 8 bases agree with TRBD2. Losses at the gene ends were 1 base for V and 7 bases for J; bases not matched to a gene: 9. The CDR3 is made up of 16 amino acids. Germline V gives CDR1 MGHRA, CDR2 YSYEKL. The CDR3 nucleotides read TGCGCCAGCAGCCAAGGAGCAGCGGGGGTCCTAAATGAGCAGTTCTTC. Translated: CASSQGAAGVLNEQFF.

The rearrangement links TRBV10-3 to TRBJ1-4; D unclear. This CDR3 comprises 16 residues. Germline CDR1 ENHRY, CDR2 SYGVKD. Trimming removed 8 bases from V and 5 bases from J, with 21 bases in between. The CDR3 protein is CAIAADMPVKNEKLFF. The CDR3 bases are TGTGCCATCGCGGCCGATATGCCAGTCAAAAATGAAAAACTGTTTTTT.

The chain combines TRBV27 with TRBJ2-5; 8 nucleotides align to TRBD1. The germline gives CDR1 MNHEY, CDR2 SMNVEV (reference sequence). The CDR3 is 14 residues long. V was clipped by 4 bases and J by 3 bases; unmatched bases: 4. This chain's CDR3 is CASSSDRVKETQYF. For the CDR3, the DNA is TGTGCCAGCAGTTCGGACAGGGTCAAAGAGACCCAGTACTTC.

The chain links TRBV19 to TRBJ1-2; D perhaps matches TRBD1 (6 bases). The CDR3 has 11 amino acids. Per germline, CDR1 LNHDA and CDR2 SQIVND (reference sequence). Deletions cut 11 bases from V and 8 bases from J, with 15 bases between. CDR3 nucleotide sequence: TGTGCCTCAGGGGCGGAGCGGGGCTACACCTTC. Translating gives CASGAERGYTF.

The V call is TRBV7-8, the J call TRBJ2-7; 7 bases map to TRBD1. Trimming cost V 5 bases and J 2 bases; bases outside gene matches: 6. The CDR3 loop spans 14 amino acids. Germline assignment: CDR1 SGHVS and CDR2 FQNEAQ. In DNA form, the CDR3 reads TGTGCCAGCAGCCTCACCGGGACAGCCTACGAGCAGTACTTC. Amino acids: CASSLTGTAYEQYF.

V usage is TRBV4-3 and J usage is TRBJ1-5; TRBD1 matches 9 bases. In germline, CDR1 is LGHNA, CDR2 YSLEER. The CDR3 extends over 16 amino acids. The V gene end was trimmed by 3 bases and the J gene end by 6 bases; junction bases not matched to a gene: 9. The chain's CDR3 is CASSQRQGDGLQPQHF. CDR3 nucleotide sequence: TGCGCCAGCAGCCAGCGACAGGGGGACGGACTTCAGCCCCAGCATTTT.

This clone has only a few counts. The chain is built from TRBV5-1 and TRBJ1-1, with a weak D call TRBD1 (6 bases). The V end lost 0 bases, the J end lost 3 bases, and 12 bases lay between the germline ends. The CDR3 consists of 15 residues. The germline V gene encodes CDR1 SGHRS and CDR2 YFSETQ. The CDR3 is CASSLEGTPDTEAFF. CDR3 nucleotide sequence: TGCGCCAGCAGCTTGGAAGGGACACCTGACACTGAAGCTTTCTTT.

The genes are TRBV2 and TRBJ1-1, with D hard to call. CDR3 size: 14 residues. V was shortened by 2 bases and J by 1 base, with 8 bases between the two germline ends. The germline gives CDR1 SNHLY, CDR2 FYNNEI. The CDR3 loop is CASSEISPNTEAFF. CDR3 bases: TGTGCCAGCAGTGAAATCTCCCCGAACACTGAAGCTTTCTTT.